This T cell receptor beta chain was sequenced for a study of cytomegalovirus exposure and HLA in healthy donors. V lost 8 bases and J 5 bases, leaving 12 bases between the germline ends. This CDR3 comprises 13 residues. Germline loops: CDR1 MNHEY, CDR2 SMNVEV (reference sequence). The donors were members of the roughly 120-subject validation cohort (separate from the approximately 670-subject first cohort). The method was immunoSEQ multiplex PCR; TCRdb's version includes in-frame clones alone and lacks a portion of them. The sample has approximately 300,000 clones, 86% seen once. The sequence came from a young woman in good health and CMV-seronegative. The source material was PBMCs. V usage is TRBV27 and J usage is TRBJ2-2, with a possible D match to TRBD2 (5 bases). Here the CDR3 reads CASLSSGTGELFF. In DNA form, the CDR3 reads TGTGCCAGCCTTTCAAGCGGAACCGGGGAGCTGTTTTTT.